The present entry profiles one T cell receptor (beta chain) with its context. The clone's antigen remains unknown. No base qualities exist here, and no much larger clone lies one base off it. Each donor gave one peripheral blood draw, about 100 mL on average, collected into heparinised tubes. Naive, central memory, regulatory and stem cell-like memory CD4+ T cells were sorted on a BD FACSAria II using a panel including CD45RO, CCR7, CD25, CD127, CD95 and CD27. Purity was above 95% for every sorted population. PBMCs were isolated immediately by Lymphoprep density gradient centrifugation and stained directly without culture. So that batch effects would be minimized, each experiment stained and sorted samples in pairs, pairing one healthy donor with one patient. The data derive from a study of beta chain features in type 1 diabetes (dated by TCRdb to the late 2010s). For the study in its entirety: Patients and healthy donors did not differ in mean age, gender distribution, total cell number or subset yield. A total of about 100,000,000 sorted cells were examined across all samples, and RNA yield correlated strongly with the number of cells per subset. In the study, TCRB repertoires of sorted circulating CD4+ T cell subsets from recently diagnosed type 1 diabetes patients were compared with those of matched healthy donors. Regulatory and stem cell-like memory subsets were isolated from only 8 patients and about 8 healthy donors, whereas naive and central memory subsets came from all 28 donors. Overall results and qualifications from the work: HLA sub-analyses involved small numbers of individuals, so any influence of HLA type on TCRB rearrangement remained unresolved. Fewer insertions and more nucleotide deletions at VDJ recombination sites were observed in patients with type 1 diabetes, implying thymic rearrangement abnormalities. Sequencing cDNA rather than genomic DNA could over-represent highly expressing activated cells, although activation and CD3 levels did not differ between groups. A moderate but significant shortening of TCRB CDR3 length was observed in type 1 diabetes patients in all four CD4+ subsets. PCR may preferentially amplify shorter templates, but because patient and control samples were amplified and corrected together, any resulting skew would affect both groups equally. The naive, central memory and regulatory TCRB repertoires appeared to resemble one another more closely among patients than among healthy donors.

The entire amount of isolated RNA was reverse transcribed using the High Capacity cDNA Reverse Transcription Kit, so the sequenced TCRB transcripts were expressed ones. Deep immunoSEQ sequencing was applied to naive, central memory and regulatory T cell samples, giving an average of about 3.8 million total reads per sample. Sorted cells were lysed in RLT buffer and RNA was extracted with DNase-treated RNeasy Micro or Mini kits, depending on cell number. To prevent cross-contamination, each cell subset was processed individually, whereas patient and healthy donor samples were processed jointly. Using the immunoSEQ multiplex PCR, TCRB sequences were amplified from cDNA into 87-bp fragments spanning the CDR3 region. The amplicons were sequenced using the Illumina HiSeq platform. The original pipeline was this. Synthetic template baselines were used to correct PCR bias computationally, reads within Hamming distance 2 were collapsed, and singletons that could not be merged were discarded. Reads were aligned against IMGT so that V, D and J genes, CDR3 length and insertions or deletions at six rearrangement sites could be assigned. Within each subset, clonotype counts were normalized to sorted cell number, and only after that were true diversity and Gini coefficients computed with the tcR R package. Repertoire sharing was quantified using the overlap coefficient calculated on TCRB nucleotide sequences. Out-of-frame TCRB sequences from naive cells were analyzed as a proxy for the pre-selection repertoire. TCRdb limited this immuneACCESS table to in-frame rearrangements with V and J called. A share of clones is missing; checked studies link under half to unresolved V genes, and the rest is unexplained. That table is the source of V, J and clone size, and D and trimming were worked out from the DNA. The sample table records hundreds of thousands of clones; roughly 12% of these occur just once. Together, the top ten hold around 0.022% of the sample.

The sample comprised naive CD4+ T cells from blood. The intended sense of this specimen's cell subset or site label: true naive CD4+ T cells. The sequence was collected from a man aged 18 to 29 with type 1 diabetes.

The DNA is as follows: TGTGCCAGCAGCCCCCGTCCGACCTCCTACGAGCAGTACTTC. Translated, it gives CASSPRPTSYEQYF. Recombination joined TRBV11-1 with TRBJ2-7, with an unclear D gene assignment. CDR1 SGHAT and CDR2 FQDESV were looked up in the germline V gene (reference sequence). Relative to germline, V is 5 bases shorter and J is 0 bases shorter, with 11 bases between their ends. CDR3 length: 14 amino acids, cysteine to phenylalanine. Only CDR3 DNA is held: 42 bases, read in frame from base 1.